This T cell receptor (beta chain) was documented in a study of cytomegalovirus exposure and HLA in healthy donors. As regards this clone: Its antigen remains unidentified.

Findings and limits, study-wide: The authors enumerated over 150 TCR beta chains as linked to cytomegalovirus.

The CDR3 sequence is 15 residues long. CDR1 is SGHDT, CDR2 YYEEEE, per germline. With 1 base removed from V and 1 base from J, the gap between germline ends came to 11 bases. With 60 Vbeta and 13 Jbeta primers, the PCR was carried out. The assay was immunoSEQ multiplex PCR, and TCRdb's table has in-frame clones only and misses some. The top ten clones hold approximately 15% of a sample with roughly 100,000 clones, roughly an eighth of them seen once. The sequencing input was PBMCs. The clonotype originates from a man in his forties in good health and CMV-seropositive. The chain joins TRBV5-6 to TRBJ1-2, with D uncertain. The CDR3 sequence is CASSLLTSNNYGYTF. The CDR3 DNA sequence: TGTGCCAGCAGCTTGTTGACATCGAATAACTATGGCTACACCTTC.